The 5 T cell receptor beta chains given below trace back to one sample, sequenced in a study of STAT5B mutations in CD4+ large granular lymphocyte leukemia. Repertoires were generated with immunoSEQ multiplex PCR, while TCRdb's copy carries only in-frame clones and drops some. The table lists around 23,000 clones, 79% of them singletons. Sequenced: CD4+ T cells from blood buffy coats. These receptors all come from a human donor in good health.

The chain is built from TRBV5-1 and TRBJ2-2; unclear D gene. Germline CDR1 is SGHRS and CDR2 is YFSETQ. The CDR3 is made up of 11 amino acids. The ends were cut back, 2 bases at V and 5 bases at J, with 1 base in the middle. CDR3 bases: TGCGCCAGCAGCTTTACCGGGGAGCTGTTTTTT. This encodes CASSFTGELFF. Looking up the rest from reference TRBV5-1 and TRBJ2-2 gives the full variable domain: KAGVTQTPRYLIKTRGQQVTLSCSPISGHRSVSWYQQTPGQGLQFLFEYFSETQRNKGNFPGRFSGRQFSNSRSEMNVSTLELGDSALYLCASSFTGELFFGEGSRLTVL.

This clone was picked up a small number of times. This chain joins TRBV25-1 and TRBJ1-1; TRBD1 aligns across 8 bases. Trimming took 9 bases from V and 1 from J; bases not matched to a gene: 4. CDR1 MGHDK and CDR2 SYGVNS come from the germline V gene. This CDR3 comprises 13 residues. DNA for the CDR3: TGTGCCAGTGGGGACAGGCGGAACACTGAAGCTTTCTTT. This encodes CASGDRRNTEAFF.

The chain has TRBV6-6 and TRBJ1-2; 7 positions match TRBD1. This CDR3 is 15 amino acids long. Germline lookup yields CDR1 MNHNY and CDR2 SVGAGI (reference sequence). Losses at the gene ends were 10 bases for V and 4 bases for J; bases not matched to a gene: 15. CDR3 coding DNA: TGTGCCACCAGGACAGGTCCGACAGCTGTCTATGGCTACACCTTC. It encodes CATRTGPTAVYGYTF.

Only one count was recorded for this clone. The V and J genes are TRBV10-3 and TRBJ1-3, with 7 bases fitting TRBD1. Germline values: CDR1 ENHRY, CDR2 SYGVKD. V shed 7 bases, J shed 2 bases, and the junction held 8 bases outside the gene matches. This CDR3 spans 15 amino acids. CDR3: CAITPTGTAGNTIYF. Here the CDR3 DNA reads TGTGCCATCACCCCGACAGGGACAGCTGGAAACACCATATATTTT.

V and J are TRBV4-1 and TRBJ2-5, with D uncertain. The CDR3 covers 13 residues. Looked up from germline, CDR1 is MGHRA and CDR2 is YSYEKL. V was trimmed by 1 base and J by 2 bases, leaving 5 bases between them. Here the CDR3 reads CASSQVRQETQYF. The DNA for the CDR3 is TGCGCCAGCAGCCAAGTACGGCAAGAGACCCAGTACTTC.